Sequencing of this T cell receptor (beta chain) was carried out in a study of regulatory T cells in long-lasting Graves disease. Points from the study as a whole: Newly diagnosed Graves' patients had higher TCR diversity than persistent ones.

Building the TCR beta libraries relied on iRepertoire HTBI primers, and CDR3 regions underwent Arm-PCR. Using its own MiXCR run on the multiplex PCR reads, TCRdb lists one record per CDR3 protein. The profile shows some 600,000 distinct CDR3 sequences, about 16% of them singletons. Time point here: newly diagnosed GD, antithyroid drugs for less than 3 months. TCR sequences were obtained from RNA taken from PBMCs. The CDR3 is made up of 14 amino acids. In germline, CDR1 is SGHRS, CDR2 YFSETQ. The trim removed 3 bases at V and 1 base at J, leaving 2 bases unmatched. Many counts were recorded for this clonotype. Its antigen is still unknown. This sample also belongs to another study, concerning T cells in Graves' hyperthyroidism and ophthalmopathy. Per that paper: Diagnosis relied on clinical symptoms, serum thyroxine and TRAb, thyroid ultrasound and orbital computed tomography.

The chain couples TRBV5-1 to TRBJ1-1; TRBD1 agrees at 8 bases. The sequence was collected from a man between 18 and 35 years old with Graves disease. The sample in question was peripheral blood mononuclear cells (PBMCs), obtained at new diagnosis, from a patient treated with antithyroid drugs. The CDR3 is CASSSGQENTEAFF. The DNA for the CDR3 is TGCGCCAGCAGCTCGGGACAGGAGAACACTGAAGCTTTCTTT.